A selection of T cell receptor beta chains follows, all from one sample in a study of blood T cell repertoires in COVID-19. Assay used: immunoSEQ multiplex PCR; TCRdb lists only in-frame clones, some missing. The sample lists approximately 210,000 clones, approximately 80% seen once, with 10% to 15% in the top ten. The specimen sequenced was PBMCs or T cells enriched from blood (not recorded which). The receptors shown here come from a man between 40 and 49 years old who had recovered from COVID-19. CDR3s include the opening cysteine and the closing phenylalanine or tryptophan. D genes are given only for firm matches. Size is omitted from some rows. Given values are once, few, many or a class for expanded clones.

CDR3: CATSREPAGGRTGELFF; DNA: TGTGCCACCAGCAGAGAACCGGCGGGAGGGCGGACCGGGGAGCTGTTTTTT; V: TRBV15; J: TRBJ2-2; D: TRBD2; size: .
CDR3: CASSYYFISTGNQPQHF; DNA: TGTGCCAGCAGCTACTACTTCATCTCGACGGGGAATCAGCCCCAGCATTTT; V: TRBV5-4; J: TRBJ1-5; D: .; size: .
CDR3: CASSPIPPGQVVFQPQHF; DNA: TGTGCCAGCTCACCGATTCCCCCGGGACAGGTCGTTTTTCAGCCCCAGCATTTT; V: TRBV18; J: TRBJ1-5; D: TRBD1; size: .
CDR3: CASSLATGLFSYNEQFF; DNA: TGCGCCAGCAGCTTGGCCACGGGGTTGTTCTCCTACAATGAGCAGTTCTTC; V: TRBV5-1; J: TRBJ2-1; D: .; size: .
CDR3: CASSLAHTGGAEAFF; DNA: TGTGCCAGCAGCTTGGCCCACACAGGGGGCGCTGAAGCTTTCTTT; V: TRBV5-4; J: TRBJ1-1; D: TRBD1; size: .
CDR3: CASSFGQVGVAETQYF; DNA: TGCGCCAGCAGCTTCGGACAGGTTGGGGTCGCGGAGACCCAGTACTTC; V: TRBV5-1; J: TRBJ2-5; D: TRBD1; size: .
CDR3: CASSLDFRGASSYNEQFF; DNA: TGTGCCAGCAGCTTAGATTTCCGGGGGGCGAGCTCCTACAATGAGCAGTTCTTC; V: TRBV7-9; J: TRBJ2-1; D: .; size: .
CDR3: CASSQGTGRNQPQHF; DNA: TGCGCCAGCAGCCAAGGGACAGGGAGAAATCAGCCCCAGCATTTT; V: TRBV4-3; J: TRBJ1-5; D: TRBD1; size: .
CDR3: CASSGGLRREGKGNEQFF; DNA: TGTGCCAGCAGCGGGGGGCTCCGGCGGGAGGGCAAGGGAAATGAGCAGTTCTTC; V: TRBV7-9; J: TRBJ2-1; D: TRBD2; size: .
CDR3: CAWSMGDNQPQHF; DNA: TGTGCCTGGAGTATGGGAGACAATCAGCCCCAGCATTTT; V: TRBV30; J: TRBJ1-5; D: .; size: .
CDR3: CASSPLGQSDTQYF; DNA: TGCGCCAGCAGCCCCCTAGGACAGTCAGATACGCAGTATTTT; V: TRBV4-3; J: TRBJ2-3; D: .; size: .
CDR3: CASSSTSQGNTEAFF; DNA: TGTGCCAGCAGCTCCACATCGCAGGGGAACACTGAAGCTTTCTTT; V: TRBV5-8; J: TRBJ1-1; D: .; size: few
CDR3: CASSPYRGQETQYF; DNA: TGTGCCAGCAGCCCGTACAGGGGTCAAGAGACCCAGTACTTC; V: TRBV11-2; J: TRBJ2-5; D: TRBD1; size: once
CDR3: CASSRTGGSDTEAFF; DNA: TGTGCCAGCAGCCGGACGGGAGGTTCAGACACTGAAGCTTTCTTT; V: TRBV7-8; J: TRBJ1-1; D: .; size: .
CDR3: CASSQEKGSEWSNEQFF; DNA: TGTGCCAGCAGCCAAGAAAAGGGTAGCGAATGGAGTAATGAGCAGTTCTTC; V: TRBV3-1/TRBV3-2; J: TRBJ2-1; D: .; size: .
CDR3: CASSQLTGGAGQTQYF; DNA: TGTGCCAGCAGTCAATTAACAGGGGGCGCTGGACAGACCCAGTACTTC; V: TRBV28; J: TRBJ2-5; D: TRBD1; size: .
CDR3: CASSLAVGGYTEAFF; DNA: TGTGCCAGCAGCTTGGCCGTAGGGGGATATACTGAAGCTTTCTTT; V: TRBV5-6; J: TRBJ1-1; D: .; size: .
CDR3: CASSVTGTGVDYEQYF; DNA: TGTGCCAGTAGTGTAACCGGGACAGGGGTAGACTACGAGCAGTACTTC; V: TRBV19; J: TRBJ2-7; D: TRBD1; size: .
CDR3: CASSTTRQNYGYTF; DNA: TGTGCCAGTAGCACCACCAGACAGAATTATGGCTACACCTTC; V: TRBV19; J: TRBJ1-2; D: .; size: .
CDR3: CASSDIRKYTGELFF; DNA: TGTGCCAGCAGCGACATCCGGAAATACACCGGGGAGCTGTTTTTT; V: TRBV6-2/TRBV6-3; J: TRBJ2-2; D: .; size: .
CDR3: CASSVTSGRAGKDTQYF; DNA: TGTGCCAGCAGCGTCACTAGCGGGAGGGCCGGTAAAGATACGCAGTATTTT; V: TRBV5-4; J: TRBJ2-3; D: TRBD2; size: .
CDR3: CATREQGGDEQFF; DNA: TGTGCCACCAGGGAACAGGGGGGGGATGAGCAGTTCTTC; V: TRBV24-1; J: TRBJ2-1; D: .; size: .
CDR3: CASSPGGKGNTIYF; DNA: TGTGCCAGCAGCCCAGGGGGGAAGGGAAACACCATATATTTT; V: TRBV9; J: TRBJ1-3; D: TRBD1; size: few
CDR3: CAGYRAHGYTF; DNA: TGTGCCGGGTACAGGGCCCATGGCTACACCTTC; V: TRBV30; J: TRBJ1-2; D: .; size: .
CDR3: CASSSPSGSSYNEQFF; DNA: TGTGCCAGCAGCTCCCCCAGCGGGAGCTCCTACAATGAGCAGTTCTTC; V: TRBV9; J: TRBJ2-1; D: TRBD2; size: .
CDR3: CASSRSYATNEKLFF; DNA: TGTGCCAGCAGCCGCTCCTATGCAACTAATGAAAAACTGTTTTTT; V: TRBV7-2; J: TRBJ1-4; D: .; size: .
CDR3: CASTTGTETDTQYF; DNA: TGTGCCAGCACGACCGGGACAGAGACAGATACGCAGTATTTT; V: TRBV11-3; J: TRBJ2-3; D: TRBD1; size: .
CDR3: CASSHRGTGYNYGYTF; DNA: TGCGCCAGCAGTCACCGCGGGACAGGGTATAACTATGGCTACACCTTC; V: TRBV23-1; J: TRBJ1-2; D: TRBD1; size: few
CDR3: CASRAATYEQYF; DNA: TGTGCCAGCAGAGCAGCGACCTACGAGCAGTACTTC; V: TRBV4-2; J: TRBJ2-7; D: .; size: .
CDR3: CASSYSIPQNPMEQFF; DNA: TGTGCCAGCAGTTACTCGATTCCCCAGAACCCAATGGAGCAGTTCTTC; V: TRBV6-5; J: TRBJ2-1; D: .; size: .
CDR3: CASSNIRVEDEQFF; DNA: TGCGCCAGCAGCAACATTCGGGTCGAGGATGAGCAGTTCTTC; V: TRBV5-1; J: TRBJ2-1; D: .; size: .
CDR3: CASSQAGIYGYTF; DNA: TGTGCCAGCAGCCAAGCAGGGATCTATGGCTACACCTTC; V: TRBV14; J: TRBJ1-2; D: .; size: .
CDR3: CAISEFGNLDGYTF; DNA: TGTGCCATCAGTGAGTTCGGGAATTTGGATGGCTACACCTTC; V: TRBV10-3; J: TRBJ1-2; D: .; size: .
CDR3: CASSPPGTSTDTQYF; DNA: TGTGCCAGCTCACCACCCGGGACAAGCACAGATACGCAGTATTTT; V: TRBV18; J: TRBJ2-3; D: .; size: .
CDR3: CASSDRGDTDTQYF; DNA: TGTGCCAGTTCGGACAGGGGTGACACAGATACGCAGTATTTT; V: TRBV6-5; J: TRBJ2-3; D: TRBD1; size: .
CDR3: CAWSVGSNSPLHF; DNA: TGTGCCTGGAGTGTGGGCAGTAATTCACCCCTCCACTTT; V: TRBV30; J: TRBJ1-6; D: .; size: .
CDR3: CASSSGGAESTDTQYF; DNA: TGTGCCAGCAGCTCCGGGGGAGCGGAAAGCACAGATACGCAGTATTTT; V: TRBV7-9; J: TRBJ2-3; D: .; size: many
CDR3: CASSRKQGGTDTQYF; DNA: TGTGCCAGCAGCCGTAAACAGGGGGGCACAGATACGCAGTATTTT; V: TRBV4-2; J: TRBJ2-3; D: TRBD1; size: once
CDR3: CASSRGTVENQPQHF; DNA: TGTGCCAGCAGCCGGGGGACAGTTGAGAATCAGCCCCAGCATTTT; V: TRBV7-2; J: TRBJ1-5; D: TRBD1; size: .
CDR3: CASSYETSGRTRDEQFF; DNA: TGTGCCAGCAGTTACGAGACTAGCGGGAGAACTAGAGATGAGCAGTTCTTC; V: TRBV6-2/TRBV6-3; J: TRBJ2-1; D: TRBD2; size: once
CDR3: CASSPEWGGEQYF; DNA: TGCGCCAGCAGCCCGGAGTGGGGAGGCGAGCAGTACTTC; V: TRBV5-1; J: TRBJ2-7; D: .; size: .